The 20 T cell receptor beta chains below come from one sample, sequenced in a study of cytomegalovirus exposure and HLA in healthy donors. The primer mix had 60 Vbeta and 13 Jbeta primers. Assay used: immunoSEQ multiplex PCR; TCRdb lists only in-frame clones, some missing. The sample carries 120,000 or so clones, about 81% recorded once. Sequencing input: PBMCs. The receptors were gathered from a woman in her fifties or sixties in good health and CMV-seropositive.

The sample holds a few counts of this clone. V and J are TRBV7-2 and TRBJ2-7; D is perhaps TRBD2 (5 bases). Per the germline V gene, CDR1 is SGHTA and CDR2 is FQGNSA. The V and J ends lost 1 base and 6 bases respectively, with 10 bases between them. This CDR3 region has 13 residues. CDR3 sequence reads: CASSLGGRSEQYF. The CDR3 bases are TGTGCCAGCAGCTTAGGAGGGAGAAGCGAGCAGTACTTC.

The J gene is TRBJ2-1, the V gene TRBV2; 13 nucleotides agree with TRBD2. V lost 4 bases, J lost 6 bases, and 6 bases stayed unmatched. CDR1 SNHLY and CDR2 FYNNEI come from the germline V gene. The CDR3 is 16 residues long. CDR3 sequence: CASSVFGTSGTNEQFF. Here the CDR3 DNA reads TGTGCCAGCAGTGTGTTCGGGACTAGCGGGACCAATGAGCAGTTCTTC.

This clone was seen a few times. The rearrangement joins TRBV6-1 to TRBJ2-3; D perhaps matches TRBD1 (6 bases). The CDR3 is 13 amino acids. The germline gives CDR1 MNHNS, CDR2 SASEGT. V lost 8 bases and J lost 2, with 11 bases in between. CDR3 protein: CASRLGATDTQYF. The CDR3 DNA reads TGTGCCAGCCGATTGGGGGCCACAGATACGCAGTATTTT.

The chain uses TRBV5-1 and TRBJ2-5; D possibly corresponds to TRBD1 (6 bases). TRBJ2-7 matches the DNA end more closely, so the J call is doubtful. The CDR3 contains 14 residues. Germline assignment: CDR1 SGHRS and CDR2 YFSETQ. This chain's CDR3 is CASSLRDIGYEQYF. The CDR3 DNA is TGCGCCAGCAGCCTCCGGGACATAGGCTACGAGCAGTACTTC.

The chain combines TRBV19 with TRBJ1-1, with 8 bases aligning to TRBD1. CDR3 length equals 14 residues. The V and J ends lost 5 bases and 6 bases, in that order; junction bases with no gene match: 8. CDR1 is LNHDA, CDR2 SQIVND, per germline (reference sequence). Here the CDR3 DNA reads TGTGCCAGTAGTCCCCGGGACAGGCGAGCTGAAGCTTTCTTT. It is translated as CASSPRDRRAEAFF. Using reference TRBV19 and TRBJ1-1 for the parts outside the CDR3, the full variable domain is DGGITQSPKYLFRKEGQNVTLSCEQNLNHDAMYWYRQDPGQGLRLIYYSQIVNDFQKGDIAEGYSVSREKKESFPLTVTSAQKNPTAFYLCASSPRDRRAEAFFGQGTRLTVV.

The V call is TRBV7-9, the J call TRBJ1-6; D not certain. Germline-derived CDR1 and CDR2 are SEHNR and FQNEAQ (reference sequence). With 4 bases removed from V and 7 bases from J, the gap between germline ends came to 5 bases. CDR3 length: 12 amino acids. The DNA for the CDR3 is TGTGCCAGCAGCTCGGGGAATTCACCCCTCCACTTT. Its translation: CASSSGNSPLHF.

The gene calls are TRBV5-6 and TRBJ2-1, with D perhaps TRBD2 (6 bases). CDR3 length: 16 residues. V was cut by 2 bases and J by 7 bases, with 19 bases left in between. The germline V gene has CDR1 SGHDT and CDR2 YYEEEE. The CDR3 region is CASSFYMGEAWNEQFF. CDR3 nucleotides: TGTGCCAGCAGCTTTTATATGGGGGAGGCGTGGAATGAGCAGTTCTTC.

V and J are TRBV5-1 and TRBJ1-5, with unresolved D. The V gene's germline CDR1 is SGHRS and CDR2 YFSETQ. Trimming removed 0 bases at V and 4 bases at J, with 8 bases between. The CDR3 contains 14 residues. This CDR3 reads CASSLGGQNQPQHF. DNA for the CDR3: TGCGCCAGCAGCTTGGGAGGGCAAAATCAGCCCCAGCATTTT.

A word on this clone: An end of the junction does not agree with germline; a read error may underlie this. DNA for the CDR3: TGTGCCAGCAGCGGAGGGGAAGAGTACGAGCAGTACTTT. This sequence encodes CASSGGEEYEQYF. V usage is TRBV11-2 and J usage is TRBJ2-7, with D possibly matching TRBD2 (6 bases). Germline loops: CDR1 SGHAT, CDR2 FQNNGV. This CDR3 comprises 13 residues.

This clone was counted a few times. The rearrangement joins TRBV30 to TRBJ2-1; 7 bases match TRBD2. V lost 2 bases, J lost 7 bases, and 8 bases stayed unmatched. CDR1 and CDR2 (germline): GTSNPN, SVGIG (reference sequence). The CDR3 runs to 14 residues. The chain's CDR3 is CAWSFWGGLNEQFF. The CDR3 nucleotides are TGTGCCTGGAGTTTCTGGGGGGGGTTGAATGAGCAGTTCTTC.

The chain links TRBV7-2 to TRBJ2-1; 8 nucleotides align to TRBD1. Germline loops: CDR1 SGHTA, CDR2 FQGNSA. V shed 4 bases, J shed 1 base, and the junction held 3 bases outside the gene matches. The length of the CDR3 is 15 residues. CDR3 sequence (DNA): TGTGCCAGCAGCTCCTGGACAGGGTCCTACAATGAGCAGTTCTTC. This codes for CASSSWTGSYNEQFF.

A few counts support this clone. The chain is built from TRBV19 and TRBJ2-1; 9 bases agree with TRBD2. The CDR3 has 17 residues. V lost 2 bases and J lost 3; bases outside the gene matches: 8. Germline CDR1 LNHDA, CDR2 SQIVND (reference sequence). This chain's CDR3 is CASSILAGGPFYNEQFF. The CDR3, as DNA: TGTGCCAGTAGTATACTGGCGGGAGGGCCGTTCTACAATGAGCAGTTCTTC.

The chain employs TRBV2 and TRBJ2-1, with TRBD2 matching 8 bases. Germline CDR1 SNHLY, CDR2 FYNNEI. The CDR3 is made up of 15 amino acids. V gave up 4 bases and J gave up 3 bases; unmatched junction bases: 5. The CDR3: CASSAGTRVYNEQFF. For the CDR3, the DNA is TGTGCCAGCAGTGCCGGGACTAGGGTCTACAATGAGCAGTTCTTC.

A single count supports this clone. Other DNA sequences in this specimen translate into the identical CDR3. The J gene is TRBJ1-5, the V gene TRBV30; tentatively, D is TRBD1 (6 bases). From germline, CDR1 is GTSNPN and CDR2 SVGIG (reference sequence). The CDR3 has 13 residues. V was clipped by 3 bases and J by 8 bases, with 14 bases between them. CDR3 region: CAWSPRGVKPQHF. The CDR3 DNA reads TGTGCCTGGAGCCCCAGGGGTGTAAAGCCCCAGCATTTT.

This clone came up once. The chain joins TRBV7-8 to TRBJ1-1; D ambiguous. The CDR3 spans 13 residues. CDR1 SGHVS and CDR2 FQNEAQ come from the germline V gene. Trimming took 1 base from V and 4 from J, leaving 7 bases between them. For the CDR3, the DNA is TGTGCCAGCAGCTTAGAGGAGGGCACTGAAGCTTTCTTT. It translates to CASSLEEGTEAFF.

The chain is built from TRBV30 and TRBJ2-3; maybe TRBD2 (6 bases). The CDR3 is 14 residues long. The germline V gene has CDR1 GTSNPN and CDR2 SVGIG (reference sequence). V was shortened by 2 bases and J by 3 bases, with 12 bases between the two germline ends. In DNA, the CDR3 is TGTGCCTGGAGTCGAAGCGGGCGGACAGATACGCAGTATTTT. Amino acids: CAWSRSGRTDTQYF.

The rearrangement links TRBV30 to TRBJ1-3, with D tentatively TRBD1 (5 bases). The CDR3 contains 15 residues. Germline assignment: CDR1 GTSNPN and CDR2 SVGIG (reference sequence). Trimming cost V 2 bases and J 6 bases, with 17 bases left between them. DNA of the CDR3: TGTGCCTGGAGTCCGGACACTTTTTCCGTAAACACCATATATTTT. The encoded protein is CAWSPDTFSVNTIYF.

The chain recombines TRBV2 with TRBJ1-1, with D possibly TRBD1 on 5 matching bases. Germline CDR1 reads SNHLY; CDR2 reads FYNNEI. Trimming shortened V by 4 bases and J by 4 bases, and 10 bases separated the two germline ends. There are 13 residues in the CDR3. The CDR3 region has the DNA TGTGCCAGCAGTGGTAGCGGGGGCACTGAAGCTTTCTTT. The encoded protein is CASSGSGGTEAFF.

The chain joins TRBV6-6 to TRBJ1-2; D unresolved. V shed 2 bases and J shed 7 bases, with 17 bases lying between them. The CDR3 spans 15 residues. Per the germline V gene, CDR1 is MNHNY and CDR2 is SVGAGI (reference sequence). The CDR3 sequence: CASSYGVGLSGGYTF. In nucleotides, the CDR3 is TGTGCCAGCAGTTACGGGGTAGGACTTTCAGGTGGCTACACCTTC.

This clone was counted a single time. The V call is TRBV29-1, the J call TRBJ2-1; a possible D gene is TRBD1 (6 bases). V gave up 7 bases and J gave up 5 bases, with 18 bases separating them. Germline CDR1 SQVTM, CDR2 ANQGSEA. CDR3 length: 14 residues. This chain's CDR3 is CSARTAYLHNEQFF. In DNA form, the CDR3 reads TGCAGCGCTAGGACAGCCTACCTCCACAATGAGCAGTTCTTC.